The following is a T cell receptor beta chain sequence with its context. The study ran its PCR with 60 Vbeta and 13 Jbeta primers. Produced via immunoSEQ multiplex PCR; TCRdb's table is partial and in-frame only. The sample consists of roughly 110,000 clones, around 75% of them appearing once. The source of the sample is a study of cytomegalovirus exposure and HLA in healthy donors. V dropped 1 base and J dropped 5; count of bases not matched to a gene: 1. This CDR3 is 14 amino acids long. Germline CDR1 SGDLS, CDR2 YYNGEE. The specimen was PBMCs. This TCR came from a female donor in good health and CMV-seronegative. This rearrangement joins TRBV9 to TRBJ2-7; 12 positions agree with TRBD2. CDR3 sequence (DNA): TGTGCCAGCAGCGTACTAGCGGGAGGGAACGAGCAGTACTTC. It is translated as CASSVLAGGNEQYF.